This entry is about one T cell receptor beta chain. Its antigen has not been determined. Base qualities were left out, and no much larger clone turns up one base away. TCRbeta CDR3 regions were amplified from genomic DNA by means of the immunoSEQ Assay, a bias-controlled multiplex PCR. The study's own analysis went as follows. Within the assay, amplification of reference gene primers was used to estimate how many nucleated cells each sample contained. To quantify the absolute abundance of each unique TCRbeta CDR3 rearrangement, sequence reads were collapsed and filtered. For each sample, productive Simpson clonality was calculated as the square root of Simpson's diversity index across productive rearrangements. In TCRdb, the immuneACCESS table is reduced to in-frame sequences with V and J assigned. These tables do not hold every clone; where another copy was compared, an unresolved V gene accounts for under half, and the others remain unexplained. The V and J calls and the clone size are those of that table, but D and trimming were determined from the DNA. In all, the sample holds 30,000 to 40,000 clones, and about four fifths of those were seen once. The ten largest clonotypes hold around 20% of the sample.

Whole blood was collected in K2EDTA tubes by collaborating institutions according to the institutions' own protocols. Collaborator samples were shipped for TCRbeta analysis as frozen whole blood, isolated PBMCs, or DNA extracted from either sample type. This sample stems from a study of blood T cell repertoires in COVID-19 (dated by TCRdb to the early 2020s). Context from the whole study: Collaborator samples came from the United States, Italy and Spain and covered acute and convalescent phases of COVID-19. The dataset comprised deeply sampled blood TCRbeta repertoires from subjects exposed to, actively infected with, or recovered from COVID-19. A de-identified subject ID, COVID-19 status, age in years and sex were almost always included in the sample metadata. Where HLA class I and class II types were available, the types were taken from metadata supplied by the sample provider, not from assay-based typing. The repertoires were released in a freely available public database intended as a resource for research on the immune response to SARS-CoV-2. The material from the prospective study consisted of cDNA or gDNA derived from T cells, B-cell-depleted T cells, or PBMCs. Samples were obtained from the ongoing ImmuneRACE study (first 160 participants) and from some 1,200 subjects provided by 6 global collaborators. Study-wide findings and limitations: Clinical and demographic metadata were provided uncurated, with the amount varying by source and participant.

Per the germline V gene, SGHTA is the CDR1 and FQGNSA is the CDR2. The junction shows trimming of 5 bases on V and 1 base on J, and the gene matches do not reach 6 bases of it. Spanning cysteine to phenylalanine, the CDR3 consists of 17 amino acids. Of all the DNA, just the CDR3 is kept, 51 bases in frame from base 1. The TCR comes from a man between 65 and 80 years old with acute or convalescent COVID-19. The rearranged chain carries TRBV7-2 and TRBJ2-3, with 13 bases aligning to TRBD2. Sample: peripheral blood. The base sequence is TGTGCCAGCAGCACCCGACTAGCGGGAGGCCGCACAGATACGCAGTATTTT. Its amino acids are CASSTRLAGGRTDTQYF.